The rows below give T cell receptor beta chains drawn from one sample of a study of CD4 T cells in relation to SARS-CoV-2 and coronaviruses. Profiling relied on immunoSEQ multiplex PCR, and the TCRdb table lists in-frame clones only, not all of them. This sample has some 40,000 clones, with 82% found just once. Their specific antigens are unknown. Source material: naive CD4+ T cells from PBMCs, cultured in vitro. These receptors all stem from an adult with COVID-19. Both conserved end residues are part of each CDR3. The order of the fields is J gene, V gene, CDR3 protein.

>TRBJ1-5|TRBV15
CATSRQIQNQPQHF
>TRBJ1-1|TRBV19
CASSSPVRGMNTEAFF
>TRBJ1-3|TRBV19
CASSPTGYSGNTIYF
>TRBJ2-1|TRBV7-2
CASTGLAGGNEQFF
>TRBJ1-5|TRBV6-5
CASSNSWEGQPQHF
>TRBJ2-3|TRBV6-4
CASSLGPEGTDTQYF
>TRBJ2-1|TRBV6-5
CASSRDSYNEQFF
>TRBJ2-3|TRBV9
CASSALAGGARGDTQYF
>TRBJ2-1|TRBV2
CASSDWGDFYNEQFF
>TRBJ2-1|TRBV11-1
CASSTIAGSSYNEQFF
>TRBJ2-3|TRBV18
CASSPSIGGADTQYF
>TRBJ1-6|TRBV6-6
CASSYSGEPNSPLHF
>TRBJ2-5|TRBV19
CASSTGRFQETQYF
>TRBJ1-1|TRBV5-4
CASSFEQGRNTEAFF
>TRBJ1-1|TRBV6-6
CASSYTGPTTEAFF
>TRBJ2-2|TRBV30
CAWSGTRNTGELFF
>TRBJ2-1|TRBV27
CASRPGLAGPYVQFF
>TRBJ2-2|TRBV5-5
CASSLLDIGELFF
>TRBJ2-5|TRBV15
CATSRDRGSGETQYF
>TRBJ1-2|TRBV4-1
CASSQVSINYGYTF
>TRBJ1-5|TRBV4-1
CASSQNAYSNQPQHF
>TRBJ2-7|TRBV7-2
CASSFYSSYEQYF
>TRBJ1-2|TRBV30
CAWSVKGGVTNYGYTF
>TRBJ1-6|TRBV7-2
CASSHNSPLHF
>TRBJ2-1|TRBV11-1
CASSLDGTSAYNEQFF
>TRBJ2-1|TRBV6-5
CASSTRDSSYNEQFF
>TRBJ2-2|TRBV7-3
CASSTYGLAGAVGELFF
>TRBJ1-2|TRBV30
CAWSGLRNYGYTF
>TRBJ2-7|TRBV30
CAWSAGGYEQYF
>TRBJ2-1|TRBV7-2
CASSPPGLGLAGGDNEQFF